This T cell receptor beta chain originates from a study of blood T cell repertoires in COVID-19. Looking at the study overall: The analysed material was cDNA or gDNA that came from T cells, B-cell-depleted T cells, or PBMCs.

This CDR3 region has 17 residues. Unmatched junction bases numbered 13, after V lost 0 bases and J lost 6 bases. Germline CDR1 and CDR2: LGHNA and YSLEER. Here immunoSEQ multiplex PCR was the method, and the copy in TCRdb shows in-frame clones only, minus some. The sample records about 280,000 clones, approximately 85% being singletons. The source of this sequence is a man over 45 with active or convalescent COVID-19. The chain couples TRBV4-3 to TRBJ1-2; TRBD1 matches 7 bases. Specimen: peripheral blood. CDR3 amino acids: CASSQETGYGSFNGYTF. As DNA, the CDR3 is TGCGCCAGCAGCCAAGAGACAGGGTACGGGTCCTTTAATGGCTACACCTTC.